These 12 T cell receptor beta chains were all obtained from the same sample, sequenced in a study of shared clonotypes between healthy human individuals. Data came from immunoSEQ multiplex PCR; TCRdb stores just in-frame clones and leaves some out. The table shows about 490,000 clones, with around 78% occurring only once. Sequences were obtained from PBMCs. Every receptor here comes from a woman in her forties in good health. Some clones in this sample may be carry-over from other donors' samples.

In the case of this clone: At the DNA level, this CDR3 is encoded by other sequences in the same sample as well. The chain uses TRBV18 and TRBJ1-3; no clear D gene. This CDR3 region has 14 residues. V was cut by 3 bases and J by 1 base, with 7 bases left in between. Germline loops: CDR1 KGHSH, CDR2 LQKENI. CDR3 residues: CASSPPGSGNTIYF. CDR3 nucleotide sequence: TGTGCCAGCTCACCTCCAGGTTCTGGAAACACCATATATTTT.

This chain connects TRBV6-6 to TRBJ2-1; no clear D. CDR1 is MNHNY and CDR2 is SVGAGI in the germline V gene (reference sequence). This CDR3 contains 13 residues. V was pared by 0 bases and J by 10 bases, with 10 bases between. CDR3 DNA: TGTGCCAGCAGTTACTCGACACTCCTGGAGCAGTTCTTC. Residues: CASSYSTLLEQFF.

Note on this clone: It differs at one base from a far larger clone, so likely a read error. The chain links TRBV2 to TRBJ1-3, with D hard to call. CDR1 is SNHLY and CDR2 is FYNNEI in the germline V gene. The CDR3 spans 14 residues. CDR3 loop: CASSVGGPGNTMYF. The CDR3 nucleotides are TGTGCCAGCAGTGTCGGAGGGCCTGGAAACACCATGTATTTT.

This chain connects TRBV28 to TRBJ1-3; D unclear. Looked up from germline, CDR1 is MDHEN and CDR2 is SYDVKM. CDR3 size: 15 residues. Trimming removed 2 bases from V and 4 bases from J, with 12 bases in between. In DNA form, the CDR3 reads TGTGCCAGCAGTTTAACCCACATCAACGGAAACACCATATATTTT. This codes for CASSLTHINGNTIYF.

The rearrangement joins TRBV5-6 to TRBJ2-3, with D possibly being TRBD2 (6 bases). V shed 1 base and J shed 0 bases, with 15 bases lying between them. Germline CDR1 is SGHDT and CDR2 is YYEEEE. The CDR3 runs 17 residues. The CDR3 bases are TGTGCCAGCAGCTTGCTGACGGGACTTCTTAGCACAGATACGCAGTATTTT. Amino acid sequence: CASSLLTGLLSTDTQYF.

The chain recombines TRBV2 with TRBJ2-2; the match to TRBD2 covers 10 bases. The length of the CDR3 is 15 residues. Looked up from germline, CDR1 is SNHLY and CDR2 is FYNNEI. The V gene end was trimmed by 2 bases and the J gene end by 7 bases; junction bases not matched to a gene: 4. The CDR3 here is CASSEQREGVGELFF. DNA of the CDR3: TGTGCCAGCAGTGAACAGCGGGAGGGCGTCGGGGAGCTGTTTTTT.

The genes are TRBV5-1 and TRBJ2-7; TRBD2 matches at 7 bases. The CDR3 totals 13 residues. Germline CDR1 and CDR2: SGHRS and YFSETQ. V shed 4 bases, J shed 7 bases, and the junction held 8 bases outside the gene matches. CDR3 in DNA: TGCGCCAGCAGCGGGAGGGCAGGGAATGAGCAGTACTTC. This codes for CASSGRAGNEQYF.

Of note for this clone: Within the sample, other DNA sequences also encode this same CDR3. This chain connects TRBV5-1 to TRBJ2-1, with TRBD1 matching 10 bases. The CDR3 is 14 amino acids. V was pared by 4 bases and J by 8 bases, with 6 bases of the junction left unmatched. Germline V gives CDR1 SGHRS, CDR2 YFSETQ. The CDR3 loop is CASSVRDRGDEQFF. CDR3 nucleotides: TGCGCCAGCAGCGTCCGGGACAGGGGTGATGAGCAGTTCTTC.

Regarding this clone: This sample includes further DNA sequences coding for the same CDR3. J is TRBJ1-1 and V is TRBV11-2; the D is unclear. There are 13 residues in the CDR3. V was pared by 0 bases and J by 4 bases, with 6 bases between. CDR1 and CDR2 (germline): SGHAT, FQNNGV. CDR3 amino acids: CASSLERGTEAFF. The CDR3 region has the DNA TGTGCCAGCAGCTTAGAGCGCGGCACTGAAGCTTTCTTT.

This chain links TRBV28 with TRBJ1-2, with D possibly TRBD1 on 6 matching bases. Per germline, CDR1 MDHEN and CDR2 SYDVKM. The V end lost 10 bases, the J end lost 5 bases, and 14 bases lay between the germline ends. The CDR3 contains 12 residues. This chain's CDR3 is CAITEQGYGYTF. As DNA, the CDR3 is TGTGCCATTACCGAACAGGGATATGGCTACACCTTC.

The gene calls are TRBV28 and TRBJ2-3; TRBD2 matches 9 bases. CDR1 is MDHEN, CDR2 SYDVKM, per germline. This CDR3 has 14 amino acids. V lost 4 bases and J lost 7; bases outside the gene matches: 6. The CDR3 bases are TGTGCCAGCAGTTCGGTAGCGGGAGCACATACGCAGTATTTT. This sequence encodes CASSSVAGAHTQYF.

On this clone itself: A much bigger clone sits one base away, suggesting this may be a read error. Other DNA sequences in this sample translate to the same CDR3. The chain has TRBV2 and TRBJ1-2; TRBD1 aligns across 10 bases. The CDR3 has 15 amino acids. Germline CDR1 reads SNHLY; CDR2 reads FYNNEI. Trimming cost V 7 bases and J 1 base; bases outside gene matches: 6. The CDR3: CASKSGTGDNYGYTF. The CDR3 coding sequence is TGTGCCAGCAAATCCGGGACAGGGGATAACTATGGCTACACCTTC.